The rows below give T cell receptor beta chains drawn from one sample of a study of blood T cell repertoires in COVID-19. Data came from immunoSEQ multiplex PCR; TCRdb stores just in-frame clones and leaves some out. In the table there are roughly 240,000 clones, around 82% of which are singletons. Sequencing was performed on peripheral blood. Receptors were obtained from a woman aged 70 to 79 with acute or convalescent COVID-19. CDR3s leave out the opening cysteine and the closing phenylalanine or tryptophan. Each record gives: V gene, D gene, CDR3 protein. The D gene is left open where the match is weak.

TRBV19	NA	ASSIRQGSYEQY
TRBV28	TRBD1	ASSSTPGTEPYGYT
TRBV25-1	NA	ASSEGGGRTEAF
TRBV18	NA	ASSGGDVGISPLH
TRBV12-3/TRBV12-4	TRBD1	ASSGQGFTEAF
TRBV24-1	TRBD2	ATSGLAGGAVYNEQF
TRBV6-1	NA	ASSENLRFEQY
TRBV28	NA	ATTGPLYEQY
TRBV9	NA	ASSVAGVQETQY
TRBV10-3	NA	AIKTGHMNTEAF
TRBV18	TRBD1	ASSPPLRGTSGNTIY
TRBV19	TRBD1	ASSTSQGAQFPLH
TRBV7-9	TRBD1	ASSPPGQGGEKLF
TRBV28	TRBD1	ASSLPSRGRSYNSPLH
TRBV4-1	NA	ASSQTVDGSGNTIY
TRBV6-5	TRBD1	ASSRGLGGGTEAF
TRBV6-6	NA	ASSLTGLNTEAF
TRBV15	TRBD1	ATSLYSGTVLY
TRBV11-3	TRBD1	ASSLQGSWETQY
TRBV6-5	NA	ASSGVANYGYT
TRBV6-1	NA	ASSDGGSGAGELF
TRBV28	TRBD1	ASSLPSTGSNEKLF
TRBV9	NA	ASSVGRAGASTDTQY
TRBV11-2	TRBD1	ASSSRDRAPYGYT
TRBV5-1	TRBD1	ASSVLTGRMAEAF
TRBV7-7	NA	ASSFQTRDTQY
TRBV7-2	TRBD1	ASSLVDRSSYEQY
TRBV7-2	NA	ASSSRGGTQY
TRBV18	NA	ASSPTARLGYT
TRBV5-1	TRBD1	ASSSTGDYGYT
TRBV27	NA	ASSLLGFADTAEQY
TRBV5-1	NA	ASSFRTDNEQF
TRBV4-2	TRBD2	ASSQDGSGYYNEQF
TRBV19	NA	ASRPLDRNQPQH